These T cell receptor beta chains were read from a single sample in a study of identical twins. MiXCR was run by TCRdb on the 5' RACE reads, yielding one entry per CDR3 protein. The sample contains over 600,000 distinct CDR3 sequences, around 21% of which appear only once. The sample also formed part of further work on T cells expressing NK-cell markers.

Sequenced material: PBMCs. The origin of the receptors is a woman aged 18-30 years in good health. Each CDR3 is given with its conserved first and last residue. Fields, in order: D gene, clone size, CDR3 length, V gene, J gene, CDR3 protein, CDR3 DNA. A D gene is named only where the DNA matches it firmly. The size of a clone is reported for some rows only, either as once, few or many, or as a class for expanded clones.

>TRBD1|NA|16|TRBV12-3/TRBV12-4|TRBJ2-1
CASSPGQGVNYNEQFF
TGTGCCAGCAGCCCGGGGCAGGGGGTCAACTACAATGAGCAGTTCTTC
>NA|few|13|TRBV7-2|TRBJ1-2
CASSLEQGYGYTF
TGTGCCAGCAGCTTAGAACAGGGTTATGGCTACACCTTC
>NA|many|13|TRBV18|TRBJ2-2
CASSPLNTGELFF
TGTGCCAGCTCACCTCTGAACACCGGGGAGCTGTTTTTT
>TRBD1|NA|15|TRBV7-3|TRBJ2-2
CASSSTGINTGELFF
TGTGCCAGCAGCTCGACAGGGATAAACACCGGGGAGCTGTTTTTT
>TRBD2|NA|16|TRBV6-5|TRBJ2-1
CASSSFRASGYNEQFF
TGTGCCAGCAGTTCCTTTAGGGCTAGCGGATACAATGAGCAGTTCTTC
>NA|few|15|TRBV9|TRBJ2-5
CASSVGSSRGETQYF
TGTGCCAGCAGCGTAGGGTCGTCGCGAGGGGAGACCCAGTACTTC
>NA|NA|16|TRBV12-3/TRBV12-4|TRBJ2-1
CASSFLIAASYNEQFF
TGTGCCAGCAGTTTTCTGATAGCGGCTTCCTACAATGAGCAGTTCTTC
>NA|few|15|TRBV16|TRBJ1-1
CASSQPGHLNTEAFF
TGTGCCAGCAGCCAACCCGGACATTTGAACACTGAAGCTTTCTTT
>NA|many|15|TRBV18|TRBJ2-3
CASSPQGSEADTQYF
TGTGCCAGCTCACCGCAAGGGAGCGAGGCAGATACGCAGTATTTT
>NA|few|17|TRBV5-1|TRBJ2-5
CASSPTLQGNTQETQYF
TGCGCCAGCAGCCCAACCCTACAGGGCAACACCCAAGAGACCCAGTACTTC
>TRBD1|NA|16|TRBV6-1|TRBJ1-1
CASSPQGAMMGTEAFF
TGTGCCAGCAGTCCGCAGGGGGCAATGATGGGCACTGAAGCTTTCTTT
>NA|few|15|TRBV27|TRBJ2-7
CASRRRVIGSYEQYF
TGTGCCAGCAGGCGTCGGGTGATTGGCTCCTACGAGCAGTACTTC
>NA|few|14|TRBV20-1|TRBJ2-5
CSAREGASWETQYF
TGCAGTGCTAGAGAAGGGGCTAGCTGGGAGACCCAGTACTTC